This T cell receptor (beta chain) was identified during a study of early T cells in non-severe SARS-CoV-2 infection. Study at large: Unsorted whole blood bulk RNA was sequenced, with unpaired chains.

Looked up from germline, CDR1 is MDHEN and CDR2 is SYDVKM. This CDR3 comprises 15 residues. Trimming took off 6 bases at V and 7 bases at J, with 19 bases between the two ends. There are a few counts of this clonotype. Each CDR3 protein is one row after TCRdb ran MiXCR on the 5' RACE reads. The table shows about 30,000 distinct CDR3 sequences, with around 5.2% occurring only once. J is TRBJ1-5 and V is TRBV28, with D possibly matching TRBD1 (6 bases). The sequence came from an adult who was a healthcare worker with PCR-confirmed SARS-CoV-2 infection or an uninfected control (not recorded which). Sequencing was carried out using whole blood. The CDR3 nucleotides read TGTGCCAGCAGGAACCCACAGGGATCCGGCCAGCCCCAGCATTTT. Residues: CASRNPQGSGQPQHF. Full variable domain (remainder filled in from reference TRBV28 and TRBJ1-5): DVKVTQSSRYLVKRTGEKVFLECVQDMDHENMFWYRQDPGLGLRLIYFSYDVKMKEKGDIPEGYSVSREKKERFSLILESASTNQTSMYLCASRNPQGSGQPQHFGDGTRLSIL.